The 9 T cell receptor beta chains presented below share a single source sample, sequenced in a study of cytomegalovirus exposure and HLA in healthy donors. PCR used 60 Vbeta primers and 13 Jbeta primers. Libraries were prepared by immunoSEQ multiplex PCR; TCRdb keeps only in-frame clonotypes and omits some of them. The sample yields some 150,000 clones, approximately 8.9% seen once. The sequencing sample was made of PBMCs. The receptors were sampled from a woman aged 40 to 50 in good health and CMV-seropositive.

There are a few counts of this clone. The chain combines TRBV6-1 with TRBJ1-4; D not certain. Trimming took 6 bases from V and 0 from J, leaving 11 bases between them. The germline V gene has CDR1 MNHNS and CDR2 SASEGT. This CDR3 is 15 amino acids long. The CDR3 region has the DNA TGTGCCAGCAGCCTCCGGAGAACAACTAATGAAAAACTGTTTTTT. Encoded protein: CASSLRRTTNEKLFF.

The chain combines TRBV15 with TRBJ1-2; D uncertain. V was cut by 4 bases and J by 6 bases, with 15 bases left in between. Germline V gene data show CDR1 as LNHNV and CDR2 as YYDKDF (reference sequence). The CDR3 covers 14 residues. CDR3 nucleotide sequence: TGTGCCACCAGCACCCCCGGATCGGGGAATGGCTACACCTTC. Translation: CATSTPGSGNGYTF.

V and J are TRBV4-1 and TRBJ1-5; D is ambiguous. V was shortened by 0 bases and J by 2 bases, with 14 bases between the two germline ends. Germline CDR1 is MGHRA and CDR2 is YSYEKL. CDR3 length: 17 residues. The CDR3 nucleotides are TGCGCCAGCAGCCAAGAAGGTATCGGAGGGCGCAATCAGCCCCAGCATTTT. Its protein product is CASSQEGIGGRNQPQHF.

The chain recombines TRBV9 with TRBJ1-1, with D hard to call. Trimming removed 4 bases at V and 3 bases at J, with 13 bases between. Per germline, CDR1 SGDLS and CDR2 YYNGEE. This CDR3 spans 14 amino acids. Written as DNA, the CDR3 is TGTGCCAGCAGCCCAGTTGTGGAGGACACTGAAGCTTTCTTT. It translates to CASSPVVEDTEAFF.

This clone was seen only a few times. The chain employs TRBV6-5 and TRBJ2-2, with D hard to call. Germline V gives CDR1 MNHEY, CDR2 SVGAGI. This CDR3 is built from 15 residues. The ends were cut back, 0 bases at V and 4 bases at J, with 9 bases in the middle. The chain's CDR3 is CASSYSPVLTGELFF. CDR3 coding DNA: TGTGCCAGCAGTTACTCCCCAGTTCTCACCGGGGAGCTGTTTTTT.

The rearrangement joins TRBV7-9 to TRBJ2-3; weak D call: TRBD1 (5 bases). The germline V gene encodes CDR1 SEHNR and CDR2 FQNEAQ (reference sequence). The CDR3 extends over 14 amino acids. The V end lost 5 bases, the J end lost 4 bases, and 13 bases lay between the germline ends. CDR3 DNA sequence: TGTGCCAGCAGCGGCAGGGTTATACCAGATACGCAGTATTTT. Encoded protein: CASSGRVIPDTQYF.

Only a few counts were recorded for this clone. DNA for the CDR3: TGTGCCAGCAGTTACTCCAACTCTGGAAACACCATATATTTT. Residues: CASSYSNSGNTIYF. The V and J genes are TRBV6-5 and TRBJ1-3, with unresolved D. Trimming pared 0 bases from V and 0 bases from J, leaving 3 bases between. CDR3 length equals 14 residues. Germline lookup yields CDR1 MNHEY and CDR2 SVGAGI.

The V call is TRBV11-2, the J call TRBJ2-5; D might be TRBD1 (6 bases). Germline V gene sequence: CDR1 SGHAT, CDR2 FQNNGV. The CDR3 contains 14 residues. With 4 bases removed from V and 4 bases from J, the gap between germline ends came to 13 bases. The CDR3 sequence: CASSSNRVSETQYF. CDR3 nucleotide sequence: TGTGCCAGCAGCTCAAACAGGGTTTCAGAGACCCAGTACTTC.

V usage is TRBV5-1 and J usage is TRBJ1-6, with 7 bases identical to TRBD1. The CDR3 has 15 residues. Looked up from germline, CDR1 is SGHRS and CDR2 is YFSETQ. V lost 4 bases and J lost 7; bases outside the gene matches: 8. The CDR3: CASSLSGTVNSPLHF. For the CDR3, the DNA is TGCGCCAGCAGCCTTAGCGGGACAGTAAATTCACCCCTCCACTTT.